This TCR beta chain was profiled in a study of shared clonotypes between healthy human individuals. Findings and caveats of the study: Of the naive CD4 clonotypes, around 4.7% were shared across a few donors.

Some clones are missing from TCRdb's copy, which holds only in-frame ones; the method was immunoSEQ multiplex PCR. Of under 550,000 clones listed, about 96% are singletons. With respect to this clone: Its antigen is unknown.

CDR3 size: 17 residues. Trimming pared 4 bases from V and 3 bases from J, leaving 18 bases between. CDR1 and CDR2 (germline): LNHDA, SQIVND (reference sequence). The sample consisted of naive CD4+ T cells sorted from blood. The subset here: CD45RA+ positively selected. The TCR comes from a woman aged 25 to 39 in good health. J is TRBJ2-2 and V is TRBV19; perhaps TRBD1 as D (6 bases). The CDR3 sequence: CASSSRGHSQDTGELFF. The CDR3 DNA follows: TGTGCCAGTAGTAGCAGGGGTCACTCTCAAGACACCGGGGAGCTGTTTTTT. Drawing the rest from reference TRBV19 and TRBJ2-2, the complete variable domain is DGGITQSPKYLFRKEGQNVTLSCEQNLNHDAMYWYRQDPGQGLRLIYYSQIVNDFQKGDIAEGYSVSREKKESFPLTVTSAQKNPTAFYLCASSSRGHSQDTGELFFGEGSRLTVL.